The clone carrying this TCR beta chain was seen at least ten times. Its antigen is unidentified. Looked up from germline, CDR1 is KGHDR and CDR2 is SFDVKD. J lost 6 bases, V lost 1 base, and 4 bases had no gene match. CDR3 length: 16 amino acids. The record originates from a study of T cells after yellow fever vaccination. Via MiXCR, TCRdb re-called the 5' RACE reads, giving one row per CDR3 protein. The top ten hold more than 0.6% of the sample, which has about 150,000 distinct CDR3 sequences, around 6.3% seen once. Study results and caveats: Booster sampling recovered most clones from primary vaccination (96% CD4, 80% to 90% CD8).

V gene TRBV24-1 combines with J gene TRBJ2-2, with TRBD2 matching 10 bases. The clonotype comes from a man aged 25-45 years who received the YFV17D yellow fever vaccine. Source: CD4+ T cells sorted from PBMCs, taken 10 days after the yellow fever booster vaccination. The CDR3 spells CATSDLAGGPSGELFF. The CDR3 DNA reads as TGTGCCACCAGTGATTTAGCGGGAGGGCCCTCCGGGGAGCTGTTTTTT.